This TCR beta chain was recovered during a study of regulatory T cells in long-lasting Graves disease. This clonotype came up many times. Antigen specificity is unknown. The authors built TCR beta libraries using iRepertoire HTBI primers and Arm-PCR of CDR3 regions. Original analysis: The samples included roughly 62 TRBV and around 15 TRBJ segments. TCRdb analysed the multiplex PCR reads with MiXCR anew, one entry per CDR3 protein. The authors' filters were not applied to this entry. The repertoire includes some 440,000 distinct CDR3 sequences, around 20% of them detected once, and over 7.5% sits in the top ten. The study, taken as a whole, reports: Between persistent patients, about 2,800 public clonotypes were shared, exceeding the 966 shared between new patients. There were preferences for TRBV28, TRBJ1-2 and TRBJ2-5 in persistent disease.

Germline CDR1 reads SGHVS; CDR2 reads FQNEAQ. The V end lost 4 bases, the J end lost 1 base, and 11 bases lay between the germline ends. This CDR3 contains 14 residues. The time point denotes: persistent/refractory GD, antithyroid drugs over 5 years with positive TRAb. Preparation of the TCR library used RNA extracted from PBMCs. The receptor comes from a female donor with Graves disease. The chain employs TRBV7-8 and TRBJ2-7, with a weak D call TRBD2 (6 bases). Sample: peripheral blood mononuclear cells (PBMCs), taken when the disease was refractory, from a patient treated with antithyroid drugs. In DNA form, the CDR3 reads TGTGCCAGCAGCTACCTCGGGGGTTCCTACGAGCAGTACTTC. Amino acid sequence: CASSYLGGSYEQYF.